Listed below are T cell receptor beta chains from one sample, sequenced in a study of tumor-infiltrating lymphocytes in oesophageal squamous cell carcinoma. TCRdb itself ran the PCR reads through MiXCR, one entry per CDR3 protein. The sample lists about 11,000 distinct CDR3 sequences, about 47% seen once, with over 15% in the top ten. Sequences were obtained from esophageal tumor tissue. The source is a female donor with esophageal squamous cell carcinoma. Each CDR3 is given without its conserved first and last residue. Expanded clones get a size class; other rows say once, few or many, or leave the size out.

abundance: medium-sized; v_gene: TRBV7-9; j_gene: TRBJ2-3; len: 11; CDR3aa: ASSFNGGDTQY
abundance: -; v_gene: TRBV28; j_gene: -; len: 18; CDR3aa: ASSSPPRQGGALSKNIQY
abundance: -; v_gene: TRBV15; j_gene: TRBJ2-1; len: 13; CDR3aa: ATSRDRGSYNEQF
abundance: large; v_gene: TRBV11-3; j_gene: TRBJ2-7; len: 12; CDR3aa: ASRSRFSPYEQY
abundance: medium-sized; v_gene: TRBV6-1; j_gene: TRBJ2-3; len: 13; CDR3aa: ASSTLTGYTDTQY
abundance: large; v_gene: TRBV7-3; j_gene: TRBJ2-5; len: 13; CDR3aa: ASSLRGSTMETQY
abundance: medium-sized; v_gene: TRBV6-1; j_gene: TRBJ1-2; len: 13; CDR3aa: ASSEAMDGNYGYT
abundance: -; v_gene: TRBV6-1; j_gene: TRBJ1-2; len: 11; CDR3aa: ASSEADRDGYT
abundance: -; v_gene: TRBV7-2; j_gene: TRBJ2-7; len: 12; CDR3aa: ASSLDPVTYEQY
abundance: medium-sized; v_gene: TRBV7-3; j_gene: TRBJ2-1; len: 14; CDR3aa: ASSYSSGGLGGEQF
abundance: -; v_gene: TRBV7-4; j_gene: TRBJ2-7; len: 15; CDR3aa: ASSLSGHRSAYSKQY
abundance: -; v_gene: TRBV7-2; j_gene: TRBJ1-1; len: 13; CDR3aa: ASSLDGGMNTEAF
abundance: -; v_gene: TRBV7-8; j_gene: -; len: 13; CDR3aa: ASSVGTTQGNEQY